The 25 T cell receptor beta chains in this list originate from one sample, sequenced in a study of OX40 agonist ivuxolimab in advanced cancers. The assay was immunoSEQ multiplex PCR, and TCRdb's table has in-frame clones only and misses some. The table includes tens of thousands of clones, 90% to 95% detected once. The specimen comprised CD4+ or CD8+ T cells sorted from blood, sampled in a trial of the OX40 agonist ivuxolimab. These receptors came from an adult with an advanced solid tumor such as melanoma, head and neck, liver or kidney cancer.

This clone showed up just a few times. J is TRBJ1-5 and V is TRBV19; 8 positions agree with TRBD1. CDR1 is LNHDA and CDR2 is SQIVND in the germline V gene (reference sequence). The length of the CDR3 is 15 residues. The V gene end was trimmed by 3 bases and the J gene end by 7 bases; junction bases not matched to a gene: 8. CDR3 sequence (DNA): TGTGCCAGTAGTATCGATGCAGGGGGCTTGCAGCCCCAGCATTTT. This gives the protein CASSIDAGGLQPQHF.

This sequence joins TRBV18 and TRBJ2-2; TRBD2 aligns across 9 bases. The junction had 3 bases not matched to a gene; V was cut back by 3 bases and J by 1 base. CDR1 and CDR2 (germline): KGHSH, LQKENI. The CDR3 runs to 16 residues. CDR3: CASSPTTSGNTGELFF. In DNA form, the CDR3 reads TGTGCCAGCTCACCGACGACTAGCGGGAACACCGGGGAGCTGTTTTTT.

A remark on this clone: Other DNA sequences in this specimen translate into the identical CDR3. The J gene is TRBJ1-2, the V gene TRBV28; a weak D match, TRBD1 (6 bases). Germline-derived CDR1 and CDR2 are MDHEN and SYDVKM. The V gene lost 3 bases and the J gene lost 3 bases, with 8 bases spanning the gap. The CDR3 contains 13 residues. The CDR3 reads CASSLGGYYGYTF. The CDR3 region has the DNA TGTGCCAGCAGTTTGGGGGGCTACTATGGCTACACCTTC.

The V and J genes are TRBV6-5 and TRBJ1-6; D might be TRBD1 (6 bases). The CDR3 extends over 14 amino acids. V lost 6 bases to trimming and J lost 7 bases, with 13 bases between them. Looked up from germline, CDR1 is MNHEY and CDR2 is SVGAGI. In nucleotides, the CDR3 is TGTGCCAGCAGAAACAGGGTCAAGAATTCACCCCTCCACTTT. This translates into CASRNRVKNSPLHF.

The chain employs TRBV7-2 and TRBJ2-5, with a weak D call TRBD2 (5 bases). CDR3 size: 14 residues. Trimming pared 1 base from V and 4 bases from J, leaving 10 bases between. CDR1 SGHTA and CDR2 FQGNSA come from the germline V gene. The CDR3: CASSLGQRIETQYF. In DNA form, the CDR3 reads TGTGCCAGCAGCTTAGGTCAGCGGATAGAGACCCAGTACTTC.

The genes are TRBV11-3 and TRBJ2-5; 7 nucleotides agree with TRBD2. This CDR3 has 14 amino acids. Per germline, CDR1 SGHNT and CDR2 YENEEA. The V segment lost 8 bases and the J segment 0 bases; nucleotides outside the gene matches: 6. CDR3 in DNA: TGTGCCAGCTCAAGGGGAGGGTACCAAGAGACCCAGTACTTC. This translates into CASSRGGYQETQYF.

The chain carries TRBV6-4 and TRBJ2-3; possible D gene TRBD2, 7 bases. Germline V CDR1 and CDR2: MRHNA, SNTAGT. Trimming pared 3 bases from V and 2 bases from J, leaving 12 bases between. The CDR3 spans 15 residues. In nucleotides, the CDR3 is TGTGCCAGCAGTGAAGGGGGAGGGACCACAGATACGCAGTATTTT. It translates to CASSEGGGTTDTQYF.

The chain is built from TRBV5-1 and TRBJ2-3, with D possibly matching TRBD2 (6 bases). Trimming took 0 bases from V and 5 from J, leaving 10 bases between them. This CDR3 has 14 residues. From germline, CDR1 is SGHRS and CDR2 YFSETQ. The CDR3 coding sequence is TGCGCCAGCAGCTTGGGGTCCGGGGGAGATACGCAGTATTTT. Amino acids: CASSLGSGGDTQYF.

This clone has only one observation. J is TRBJ2-5 and V is TRBV7-2; D may be TRBD2 (6 bases). Germline V gene data show CDR1 as SGHTA and CDR2 as FQGNSA. Trimming cost V 1 base and J 4 bases, with 7 bases left between them. The CDR3 sequence is 13 residues long. The CDR3 loop reads CASSLGLVETQYF. CDR3 DNA: TGTGCCAGCAGCTTAGGACTAGTAGAGACCCAGTACTTC.

The chain employs TRBV5-8 and TRBJ1-1, with D uncertain. The V end lost 4 bases, the J end lost 0 bases, and 10 bases lay between the germline ends. This CDR3 contains 14 residues. Germline-derived CDR1 and CDR2 are SGHTS and YDEGEE. CDR3 sequence: CASSLNPMNTEAFF. CDR3 DNA: TGTGCCAGCAGCCTGAATCCCATGAACACTGAAGCTTTCTTT.

The chain has TRBV5-1 and TRBJ2-2, with a weak D call TRBD1 (5 bases). Trimming cost V 6 bases and J 2 bases, with 8 bases left between them. There are 13 residues in the CDR3. CDR1 and CDR2 from the germline V gene are SGHRS and YFSETQ. CDR3 sequence: CASTQVNTGELFF. CDR3 in DNA: TGCGCCAGCACACAGGTTAACACCGGGGAGCTGTTTTTT.

The V and J genes are TRBV28 and TRBJ1-4; D not resolved. V was cut by 10 bases and J by 8 bases, with 11 bases left in between. This CDR3 contains 11 residues. CDR1 is MDHEN and CDR2 is SYDVKM in the germline V gene. CDR3 amino acids: CATSRGEKLFF. The CDR3 nucleotides read TGTGCCACCTCTAGAGGGGAAAAACTGTTTTTT.

The J gene is TRBJ1-4, the V gene TRBV5-1, with TRBD1 matching over 7 bases. V was pared by 2 bases and J by 0 bases, with 10 bases of the junction left unmatched. CDR3 length: 18 residues. Germline values: CDR1 SGHRS, CDR2 YFSETQ. This CDR3 is CASSFLRQGEATNEKLFF. CDR3 sequence (DNA): TGCGCCAGCAGCTTCCTAAGACAGGGAGAAGCAACTAATGAAAAACTGTTTTTT.

The V call is TRBV28, the J call TRBJ2-7; the D call may be TRBD1 or TRBD2 (5 bases each). The CDR3 extends over 14 amino acids. Germline V gene lookup returns CDR1 MDHEN and CDR2 SYDVKM. V was trimmed by 6 bases and J by 2 bases, leaving 14 bases between them. As DNA, the CDR3 is TGTGCCAGCAGGCCCGGGACCGACGCCTACGAGCAGTACTTC. Its translation is CASRPGTDAYEQYF.

The chain combines TRBV7-2 with TRBJ1-3; 9 nucleotides align to TRBD1. Germline assignment: CDR1 SGHTA and CDR2 FQGNSA. This CDR3 region has 14 residues. The trim removed 5 bases at V and 8 bases at J, leaving 7 bases unmatched. For the CDR3, the DNA is TGTGCCAGCAGCACCGGACAGGGGACATACACCATATATTTT. It codes for CASSTGQGTYTIYF. Filled out from reference TRBV7-2 and TRBJ1-3, the complete variable domain reads GAGVSQSPSNKVTEKGKDVELRCDPISGHTALYWYRQSLGQGLEFLIYFQGNSAPDKSGLPSDRFSAERTGGSVSTLTIQRTQQEDSAVYLCASSTGQGTYTIYFGEGSWLTVV.

V usage is TRBV28 and J usage is TRBJ2-2; 7 bases match TRBD1. Germline V CDR1 and CDR2: MDHEN, SYDVKM. V trimming: 8 bases; J trimming: 0 bases; junction bases outside the gene matches: 12. The CDR3 is 17 amino acids. The CDR3 here is CASHRSWGQPNTGELFF. CDR3 nucleotides: TGTGCCAGCCACCGTTCCTGGGGACAGCCGAACACCGGGGAGCTGTTTTTT.

The chain recombines TRBV29-1 with TRBJ2-1; 11 bases align to TRBD1. The CDR3 length is 13 residues. The V gene end was trimmed by 4 bases and the J gene end by 6 bases; junction bases not matched to a gene: 2. Germline V gives CDR1 SQVTM, CDR2 ANQGSEA. CDR3 nucleotides: TGCAGCGTTGGGGACAGGGGGGTCAATGAGCAGTTCTTC. It translates to CSVGDRGVNEQFF.

This chain connects TRBV7-9 to TRBJ2-5, with 8 bases matching TRBD1. Trimming at V came to 1 base and at J to 5 bases, leaving 6 bases not matched to a gene. CDR3 size: 15 residues. Germline V gene data show CDR1 as SEHNR and CDR2 as FQNEAQ (reference sequence). The CDR3 DNA reads as TGTGCCAGCAGCTTAGGGGCAGGGGGCGATGAGACCCAGTACTTC. It codes for CASSLGAGGDETQYF. Drawing the rest from reference TRBV7-9 and TRBJ2-5, the complete variable domain is DTGVSQNPRHKITKRGQNVTFRCDPISEHNRLYWYRQTLGQGPEFLTYFQNEAQLEKSRLLSDRFSAERPKGSFSTLEIQRTEQGDSAMYLCASSLGAGGDETQYFGPGTRLLVL.

This clone was detected once. The chain combines TRBV7-2 with TRBJ2-3, with TRBD1 matching over 8 bases. The CDR3 has 13 residues. Trimming removed 5 bases from V and 5 bases from J; junction bases left unmatched: 3. Germline V gene sequence: CDR1 SGHTA, CDR2 FQGNSA. CDR3 sequence (DNA): TGTGCCAGCAGCGGACAGGGTGTAGATACGCAGTATTTT. It encodes CASSGQGVDTQYF.

This chain links TRBV7-9 with TRBJ1-3, with D possibly being TRBD1 (5 bases). The germline V and J ends were trimmed by 3 bases and 4 bases, with 10 bases remaining between them. The CDR3 totals 14 residues. CDR1 SEHNR and CDR2 FQNEAQ come from the germline V gene (reference sequence). CDR3: CASSLGENGNTIYF. The CDR3 DNA sequence: TGTGCCAGCAGCTTGGGGGAAAACGGAAACACCATATATTTT. Full variable domain (rest looked up from reference TRBV7-9 and TRBJ1-3): DTGVSQNPRHKITKRGQNVTFRCDPISEHNRLYWYRQTLGQGPEFLTYFQNEAQLEKSRLLSDRFSAERPKGSFSTLEIQRTEQGDSAMYLCASSLGENGNTIYFGEGSWLTVV.

This clone was recorded only once. The V gene is TRBV5-1, the J gene TRBJ2-5, with a weak D call TRBD2 (6 bases). Judging by the DNA end, TRBJ2-7 fits better; the J call may be wrong. The CDR3 runs to 14 residues. Germline assignment: CDR1 SGHRS and CDR2 YFSETQ. In DNA form, the CDR3 reads TGCGCCAGCAGCCCCGGGACTCAATCCTACGAGCAGTACTTC. This sequence encodes CASSPGTQSYEQYF.

V and J are TRBV28 and TRBJ1-5; tentative D call: TRBD1 (5 bases). The CDR3 is 14 amino acids. The V and J ends lost 6 bases and 4 bases respectively, with 13 bases between them. Germline values: CDR1 MDHEN, CDR2 SYDVKM. The CDR3 DNA reads as TGTGCCAGCAGGGGGCAGAGGGTTAATCAGCCCCAGCATTTT. Its protein product is CASRGQRVNQPQHF. The entire variable domain, with the rest obtained from reference TRBV28 and TRBJ1-5, is as follows: DVKVTQSSRYLVKRTGEKVFLECVQDMDHENMFWYRQDPGLGLRLIYFSYDVKMKEKGDIPEGYSVSREKKERFSLILESASTNQTSMYLCASRGQRVNQPQHFGDGTRLSIL.

The V and J genes are TRBV11-3 and TRBJ2-1, with D maybe TRBD2 (5 bases). CDR1 and CDR2 from the germline V gene are SGHNT and YENEEA. This CDR3 comprises 12 residues. The V end was cut by 5 bases, the J end by 8 bases, with 10 bases between. The CDR3 DNA reads TGTGCCAGCAGCCAATCGAGGGATGAGCAGTTCTTC. This encodes CASSQSRDEQFF.

The V and J genes are TRBV5-1 and TRBJ2-7; a possible D gene is TRBD2 (5 bases). Trimming removed 3 bases at V and 5 bases at J, with 12 bases between. This CDR3 contains 13 residues. The germline V gene encodes CDR1 SGHRS and CDR2 YFSETQ. For the CDR3, the DNA is TGCGCCAGCAGCTCGACTACCCGGGACGAGCAGTACTTC. It codes for CASSSTTRDEQYF.

The CDR3 DNA is TGTGCCAGCAGCTCGAGGGAGAGGACGATAACCTACGAGCAGTACTTC. Its protein product is CASSSRERTITYEQYF. The genes are TRBV7-2 and TRBJ2-7; D possibly corresponds to TRBD2 (5 bases). V was trimmed by 4 bases and J by 2 bases, leaving 18 bases between them. Per the germline V gene, CDR1 is SGHTA and CDR2 is FQGNSA. This CDR3 contains 16 residues.